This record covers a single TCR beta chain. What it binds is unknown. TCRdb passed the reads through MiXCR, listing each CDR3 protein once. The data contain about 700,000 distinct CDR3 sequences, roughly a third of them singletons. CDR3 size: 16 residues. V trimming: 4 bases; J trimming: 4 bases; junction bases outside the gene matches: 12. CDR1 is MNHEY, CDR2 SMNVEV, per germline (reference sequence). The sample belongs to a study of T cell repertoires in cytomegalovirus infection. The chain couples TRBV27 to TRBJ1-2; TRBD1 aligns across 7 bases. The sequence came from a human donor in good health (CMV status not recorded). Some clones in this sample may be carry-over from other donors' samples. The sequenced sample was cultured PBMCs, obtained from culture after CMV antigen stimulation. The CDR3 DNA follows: TGTGCCAGCAGTTCCCAGACCTTCGGGGACAGCTATGGCTACACCTTC. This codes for CASSSQTFGDSYGYTF.